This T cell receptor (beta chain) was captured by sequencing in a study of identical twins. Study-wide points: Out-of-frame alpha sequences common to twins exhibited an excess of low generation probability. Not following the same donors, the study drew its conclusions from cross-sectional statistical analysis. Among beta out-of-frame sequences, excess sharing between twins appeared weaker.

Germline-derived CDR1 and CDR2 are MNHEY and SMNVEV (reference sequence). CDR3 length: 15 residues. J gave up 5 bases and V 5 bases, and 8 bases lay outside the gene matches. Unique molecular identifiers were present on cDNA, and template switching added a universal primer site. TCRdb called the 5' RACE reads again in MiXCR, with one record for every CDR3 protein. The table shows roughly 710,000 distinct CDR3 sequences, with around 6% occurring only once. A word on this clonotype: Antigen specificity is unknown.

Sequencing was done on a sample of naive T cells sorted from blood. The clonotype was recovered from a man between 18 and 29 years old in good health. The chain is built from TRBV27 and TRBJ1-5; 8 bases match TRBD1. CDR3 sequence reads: CASSPRLGQDQPQHF. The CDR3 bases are TGTGCCAGCAGTCCCCGCCTGGGACAGGATCAGCCCCAGCATTTT.